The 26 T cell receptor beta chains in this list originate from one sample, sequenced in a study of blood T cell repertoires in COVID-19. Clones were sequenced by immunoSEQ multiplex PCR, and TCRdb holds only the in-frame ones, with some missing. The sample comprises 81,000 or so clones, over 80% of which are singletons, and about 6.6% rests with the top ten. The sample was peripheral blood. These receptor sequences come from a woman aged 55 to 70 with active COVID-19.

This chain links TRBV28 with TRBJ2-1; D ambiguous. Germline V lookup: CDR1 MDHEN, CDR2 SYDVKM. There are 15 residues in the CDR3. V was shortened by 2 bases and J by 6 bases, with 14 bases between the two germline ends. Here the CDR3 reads CASSLLPNQANEQFF. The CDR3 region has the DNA TGTGCCAGCAGTTTACTACCGAATCAGGCCAATGAGCAGTTCTTC.

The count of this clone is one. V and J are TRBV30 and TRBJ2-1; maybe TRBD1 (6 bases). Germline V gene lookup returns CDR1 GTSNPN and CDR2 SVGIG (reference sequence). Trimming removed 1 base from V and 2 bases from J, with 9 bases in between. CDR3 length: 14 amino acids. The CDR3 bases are TGTGCCTGGAGTGGGACAGCAGCCTACAATGAGCAGTTCTTC. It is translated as CAWSGTAAYNEQFF.

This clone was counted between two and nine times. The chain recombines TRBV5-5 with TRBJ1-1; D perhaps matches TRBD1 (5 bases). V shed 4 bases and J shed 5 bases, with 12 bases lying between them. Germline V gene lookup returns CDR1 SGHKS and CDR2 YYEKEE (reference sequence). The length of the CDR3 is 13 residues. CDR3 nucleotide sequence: TGTGCCAGCAGCAGTGGGGGAGGAACTGAAGCTTTCTTT. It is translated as CASSSGGGTEAFF.

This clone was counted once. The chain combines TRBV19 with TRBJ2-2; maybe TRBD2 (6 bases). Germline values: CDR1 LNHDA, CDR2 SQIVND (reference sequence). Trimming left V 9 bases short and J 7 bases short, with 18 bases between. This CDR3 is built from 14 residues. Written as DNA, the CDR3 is TGTGCCAGCGCGACGGGGGTGGGTAACGGGGAGCTGTTTTTT. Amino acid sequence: CASATGVGNGELFF.

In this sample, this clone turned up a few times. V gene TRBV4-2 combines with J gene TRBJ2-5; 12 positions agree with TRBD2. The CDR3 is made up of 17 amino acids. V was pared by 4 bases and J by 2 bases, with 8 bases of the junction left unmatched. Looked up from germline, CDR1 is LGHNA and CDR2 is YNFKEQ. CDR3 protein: CASSPGTSGGRQETQYF. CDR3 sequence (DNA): TGTGCCAGCAGCCCCGGTACTAGCGGGGGGCGACAAGAGACCCAGTACTTC.

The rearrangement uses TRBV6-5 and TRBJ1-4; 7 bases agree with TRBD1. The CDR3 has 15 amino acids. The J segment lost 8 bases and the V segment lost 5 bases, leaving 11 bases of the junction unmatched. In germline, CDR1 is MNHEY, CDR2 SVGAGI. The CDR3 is CASSLGTAAGEKLFF. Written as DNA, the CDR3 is TGTGCCAGCAGTCTGGGGACAGCGGCGGGCGAAAAACTGTTTTTT.

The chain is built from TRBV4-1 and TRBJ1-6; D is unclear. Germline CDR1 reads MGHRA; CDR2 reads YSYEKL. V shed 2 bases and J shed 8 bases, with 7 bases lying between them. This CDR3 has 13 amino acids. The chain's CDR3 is CASSQYLDSPLHF. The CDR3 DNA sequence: TGCGCCAGCAGCCAATATCTAGATTCACCCCTCCACTTT.

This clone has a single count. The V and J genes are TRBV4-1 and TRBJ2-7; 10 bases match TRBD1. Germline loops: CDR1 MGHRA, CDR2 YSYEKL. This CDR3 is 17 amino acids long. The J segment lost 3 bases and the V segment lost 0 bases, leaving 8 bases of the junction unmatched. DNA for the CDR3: TGCGCCAGCAGCCAAGATGTGGGGACAGGGGCATTCTACGAGCAGTACTTC. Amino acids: CASSQDVGTGAFYEQYF.

In DNA form, the CDR3 reads TGTGCCAGTAGTATCGTTCGGAGGGATCAGCCCCAGCATTTT. It is translated as CASSIVRRDQPQHF. This chain joins TRBV19 and TRBJ1-5; D remains ambiguous. Germline assignment: CDR1 LNHDA and CDR2 SQIVND (reference sequence). This CDR3 region has 14 residues. Trimming cost V 3 bases and J 5 bases, with 11 bases left between them.

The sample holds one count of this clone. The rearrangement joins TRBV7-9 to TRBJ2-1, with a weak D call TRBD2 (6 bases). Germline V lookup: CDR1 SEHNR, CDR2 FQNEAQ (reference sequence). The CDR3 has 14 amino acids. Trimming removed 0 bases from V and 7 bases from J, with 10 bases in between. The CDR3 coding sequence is TGTGCCAGCAGCTTAGCAGCCGGGGGAAATGAGCAGTTCTTC. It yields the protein CASSLAAGGNEQFF.

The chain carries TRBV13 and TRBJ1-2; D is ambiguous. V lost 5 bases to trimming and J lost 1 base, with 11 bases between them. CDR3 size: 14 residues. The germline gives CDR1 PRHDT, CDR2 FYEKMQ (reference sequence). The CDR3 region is CASSPNTVNYGYTF. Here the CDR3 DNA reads TGTGCCAGCAGCCCAAACACAGTTAACTATGGCTACACCTTC.

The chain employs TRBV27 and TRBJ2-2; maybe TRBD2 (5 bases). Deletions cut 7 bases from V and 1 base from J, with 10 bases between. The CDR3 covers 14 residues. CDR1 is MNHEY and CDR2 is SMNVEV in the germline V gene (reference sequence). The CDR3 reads CASKRGRNTGELFF. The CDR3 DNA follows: TGTGCCAGCAAACGGGGTCGGAACACCGGGGAGCTGTTTTTT.

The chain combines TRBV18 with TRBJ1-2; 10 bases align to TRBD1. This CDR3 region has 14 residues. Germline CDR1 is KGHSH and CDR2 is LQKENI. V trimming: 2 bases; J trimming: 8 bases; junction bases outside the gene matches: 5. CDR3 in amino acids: CASSPGTGVQGYTF. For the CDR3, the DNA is TGTGCCAGCTCACCAGGGACAGGGGTACAAGGCTACACCTTC.

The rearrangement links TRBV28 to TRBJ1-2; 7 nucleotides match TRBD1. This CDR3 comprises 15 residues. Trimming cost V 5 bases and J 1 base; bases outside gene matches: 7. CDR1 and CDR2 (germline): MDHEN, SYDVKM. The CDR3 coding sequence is TGTGCCAGCAGTCAGGGCCGGGACAGTAACTATGGCTACACCTTC. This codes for CASSQGRDSNYGYTF.

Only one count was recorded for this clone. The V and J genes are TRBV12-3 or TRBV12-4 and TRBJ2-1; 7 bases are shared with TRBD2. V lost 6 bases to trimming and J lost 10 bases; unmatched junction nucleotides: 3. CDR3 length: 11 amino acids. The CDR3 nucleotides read TGTGCCAGCAGCTATAGCGGGGAGCAGTTCTTC. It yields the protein CASSYSGEQFF.

CDR3 sequence (DNA): TGCGCCAGCAGTCTTCCTACCAATGAGCAGTTCTTC. Translation: CASSLPTNEQFF. This rearrangement joins TRBV5-1 to TRBJ2-1; D unclear. The CDR3 is made up of 12 amino acids. From germline, CDR1 is SGHRS and CDR2 YFSETQ. V shed 5 bases and J shed 6 bases, with 9 bases lying between them.

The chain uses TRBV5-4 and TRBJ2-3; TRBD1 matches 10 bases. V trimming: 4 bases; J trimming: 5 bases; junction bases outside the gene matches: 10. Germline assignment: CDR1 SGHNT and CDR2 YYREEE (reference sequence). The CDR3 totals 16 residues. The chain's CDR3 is CASSGRQGAGEDTQYF. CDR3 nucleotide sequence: TGTGCCAGCAGCGGACGACAGGGGGCGGGTGAAGATACGCAGTATTTT.

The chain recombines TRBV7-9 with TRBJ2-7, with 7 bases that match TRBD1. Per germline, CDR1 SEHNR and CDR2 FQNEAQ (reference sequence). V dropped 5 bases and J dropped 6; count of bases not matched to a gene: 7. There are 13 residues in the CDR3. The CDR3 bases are TGTGCCAGCAGCAGCCTGACAGGGCGCGAGCAGTACTTC. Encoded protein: CASSSLTGREQYF. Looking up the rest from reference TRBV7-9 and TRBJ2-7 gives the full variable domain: DTGVSQNPRHKITKRGQNVTFRCDPISEHNRLYWYRQTLGQGPEFLTYFQNEAQLEKSRLLSDRFSAERPKGSFSTLEIQRTEQGDSAMYLCASSSLTGREQYFGPGTRLTVT.

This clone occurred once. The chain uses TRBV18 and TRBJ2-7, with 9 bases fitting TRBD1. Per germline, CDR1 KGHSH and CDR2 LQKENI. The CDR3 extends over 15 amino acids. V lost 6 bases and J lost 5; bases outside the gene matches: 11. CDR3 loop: CASSPVGQGSHEQYF. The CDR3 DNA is TGTGCCAGCTCTCCCGTAGGACAGGGGAGCCACGAGCAGTACTTC.

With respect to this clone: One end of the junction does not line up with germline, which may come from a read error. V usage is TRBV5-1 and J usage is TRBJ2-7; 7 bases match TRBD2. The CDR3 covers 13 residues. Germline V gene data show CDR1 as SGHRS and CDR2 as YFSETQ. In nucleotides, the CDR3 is TGCGCCAGCAGCTTGGCACCCAGCGGGACGAGGACCTTC. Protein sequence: CASSLAPSGTRTF. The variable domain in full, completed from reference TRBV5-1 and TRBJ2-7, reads KAGVTQTPRYLIKTRGQQVTLSCSPISGHRSVSWYQQTPGQGLQFLFEYFSETQRNKGNFPGRFSGRQFSNSRSEMNVSTLELGDSALYLCASSLAPSGTRTFGPGTRLTVT.

The CDR3 DNA reads as TGTGCCAGCAGTGATATCCCGGGACAGGGAGAAGAAAAACTGTTTTTT. This sequence encodes CASSDIPGQGEEKLFF. The J gene is TRBJ1-4, the V gene TRBV28; TRBD1 agrees at 9 bases. This CDR3 region has 16 residues. With 5 bases clipped from V and 8 bases from J, the junction kept 12 bases outside the gene matches. Germline assignment: CDR1 MDHEN and CDR2 SYDVKM. The full variable domain, its missing parts supplied by reference TRBV28 and TRBJ1-4, is DVKVTQSSRYLVKRTGEKVFLECVQDMDHENMFWYRQDPGLGLRLIYFSYDVKMKEKGDIPEGYSVSREKKERFSLILESASTNQTSMYLCASSDIPGQGEEKLFFGSGTQLSVL.

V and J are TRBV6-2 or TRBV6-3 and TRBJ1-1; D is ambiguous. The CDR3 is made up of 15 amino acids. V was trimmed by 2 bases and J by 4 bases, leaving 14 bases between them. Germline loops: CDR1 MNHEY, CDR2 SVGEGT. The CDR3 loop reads CASSYLKAVGTEAFF. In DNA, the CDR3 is TGTGCCAGCAGTTACCTTAAAGCGGTTGGCACTGAAGCTTTCTTT.

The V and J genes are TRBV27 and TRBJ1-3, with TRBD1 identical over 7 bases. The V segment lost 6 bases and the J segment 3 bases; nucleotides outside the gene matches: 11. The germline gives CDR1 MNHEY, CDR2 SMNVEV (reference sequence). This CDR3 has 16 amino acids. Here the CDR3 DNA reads TGTGCCAGCAGGCCAGTGACAGGGTCCCGTGGAAACACCATATATTTT. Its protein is CASRPVTGSRGNTIYF.

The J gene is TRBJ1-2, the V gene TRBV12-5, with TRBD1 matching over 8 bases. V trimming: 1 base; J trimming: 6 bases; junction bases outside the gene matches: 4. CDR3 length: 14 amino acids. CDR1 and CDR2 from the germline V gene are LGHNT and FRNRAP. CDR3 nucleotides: TGTGCTAGTGGTTTGGAACAGGGGGTAAATGGCTACACCTTC. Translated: CASGLEQGVNGYTF.

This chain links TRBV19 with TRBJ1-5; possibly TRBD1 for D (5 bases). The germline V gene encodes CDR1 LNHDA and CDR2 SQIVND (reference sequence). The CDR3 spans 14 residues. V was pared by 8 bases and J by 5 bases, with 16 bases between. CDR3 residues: CASVSGGGDQPQHF. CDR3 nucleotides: TGTGCCAGTGTTTCGGGGGGTGGGGATCAGCCCCAGCATTTT.

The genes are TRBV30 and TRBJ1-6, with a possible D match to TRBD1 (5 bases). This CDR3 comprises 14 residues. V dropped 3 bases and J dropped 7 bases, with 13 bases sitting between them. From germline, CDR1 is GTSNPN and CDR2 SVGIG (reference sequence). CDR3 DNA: TGTGCCTGGAGGGACCAGGGATGGAATTCACCCCTCCACTTT. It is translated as CAWRDQGWNSPLHF. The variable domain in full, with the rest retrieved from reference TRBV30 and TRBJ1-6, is SQTIHQWPATLVQPVGSPLSLECTVEGTSNPNLYWYRQAAGRGLQLLFYSVGIGQISSEVPQNLSASRPQDRQFILSSKKLLLSDSGFYLCAWRDQGWNSPLHFGNGTRLTVT.